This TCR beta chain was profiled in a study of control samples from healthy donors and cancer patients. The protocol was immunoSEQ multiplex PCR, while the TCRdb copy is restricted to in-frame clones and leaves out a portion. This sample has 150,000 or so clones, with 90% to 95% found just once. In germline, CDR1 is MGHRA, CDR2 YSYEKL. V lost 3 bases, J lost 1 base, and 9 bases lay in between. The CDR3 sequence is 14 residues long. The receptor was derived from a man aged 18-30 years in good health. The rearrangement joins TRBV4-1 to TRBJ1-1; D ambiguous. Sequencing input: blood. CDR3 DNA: TGCGCCAGCAGCCAGTCAGACCGGAACACTGAAGCTTTCTTT. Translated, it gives CASSQSDRNTEAFF.